This entry lists 27 T cell receptor beta chains sequenced from one sample in a study of cytotoxic CD8 clonotypes in ibrutinib-treated CLL. Repertoires were generated with immunoSEQ multiplex PCR, while TCRdb's copy carries only in-frame clones and drops some. The table lists tens of thousands of clones, roughly 83% of them singletons. Sequences were derived from PBMCs, sampled after 12 months of ibrutinib treatment. The receptors stem from a human donor with chronic lymphocytic leukemia.

The chain has TRBV4-3 and TRBJ1-1; weak D call: TRBD1 (5 bases). The CDR3 runs 14 residues. The V end lost 1 base, the J end lost 5 bases, and 11 bases lay between the germline ends. Germline loops: CDR1 LGHNA, CDR2 YSLEER. CDR3 in amino acids: CASSQGLGGTEAFF. The CDR3 coding sequence is TGCGCCAGCAGCCAAGGGTTGGGGGGGACTGAAGCTTTCTTT.

V and J are TRBV28 and TRBJ2-4; either TRBD1 or TRBD2 may fit D (5 bases each). Germline lookup yields CDR1 MDHEN and CDR2 SYDVKM. The V and J ends lost 2 bases and 5 bases respectively, with 16 bases between them. The length of the CDR3 is 16 residues. The DNA of the CDR3 is TGTGCCAGCAGTTTAGCCGACAGCCCGGGGCAAAACATTCAGTACTTC. Encoded protein: CASSLADSPGQNIQYF.

The gene calls are TRBV5-1 and TRBJ1-5, with a weak D call TRBD1 (6 bases). The CDR3 length is 14 residues. The germline V and J ends were trimmed by 0 bases and 5 bases, with 9 bases remaining between them. Germline V CDR1 and CDR2: SGHRS, YFSETQ. The DNA of the CDR3 is TGCGCCAGCAGCTTGGGGGGGCGCGATCAGCCCCAGCATTTT. Translated, it gives CASSLGGRDQPQHF.

The chain employs TRBV28 and TRBJ2-7, with D unresolved. Germline values: CDR1 MDHEN, CDR2 SYDVKM. V was shortened by 7 bases and J by 6 bases, with 16 bases between the two germline ends. This CDR3 is built from 13 residues. The CDR3 loop reads CASTPDQTSEQYF. CDR3 coding DNA: TGTGCCAGCACCCCGGATCAAACCTCCGAGCAGTACTTC.

The genes are TRBV5-1 and TRBJ2-1; D might be TRBD1 or TRBD2, each matching 6 bases. The CDR3 is 14 residues long. Germline CDR1 SGHRS, CDR2 YFSETQ. With 4 bases removed from V and 8 bases from J, the gap between germline ends came to 16 bases. The CDR3 coding sequence is TGCGCCAGCAGCGCCGGGGGCTTGCGCGATGAGCAGTTCTTC. It is translated as CASSAGGLRDEQFF.

About this clone itself: Other DNA sequences in this specimen translate into the identical CDR3. The rearrangement joins TRBV18 to TRBJ2-5; D is ambiguous. Germline lookup yields CDR1 KGHSH and CDR2 LQKENI. The CDR3 runs to 12 residues. Trimming took off 3 bases at V and 0 bases at J, with 2 bases between the two ends. The CDR3 nucleotides read TGTGCCAGCTCACCGAACCAAGAGACCCAGTACTTC. Translated: CASSPNQETQYF.

This clone has just one count. This chain links TRBV14 with TRBJ1-6; D gene uncertain. The V and J ends lost 2 bases and 3 bases respectively, with 2 bases between them. This CDR3 has 13 residues. The germline CDR1 and CDR2 sequences are SGHDN and FVKESK. The CDR3 DNA sequence: TGTGCCAGCAGCCAAATCTATAATTCACCCCTCCACTTT. Amino acid sequence: CASSQIYNSPLHF.

Worth noting for this clone: A much more abundant neighbour one base away suggests this may be a read error. The CDR3 loop reads CANSQEGQAPGYTF. The CDR3 DNA follows: TGTGCCAACAGCCAAGAGGGACAGGCCCCTGGCTACACCTTC. This chain links TRBV4-2 with TRBJ1-2, with TRBD1 matching 8 bases. Per germline, CDR1 LGHNA and CDR2 YNFKEQ. This CDR3 comprises 14 residues.

This sequence joins TRBV9 and TRBJ1-6; D is uncertain. V lost 4 bases and J lost 0, with 14 bases in between. The germline V gene has CDR1 SGDLS and CDR2 YYNGEE. This CDR3 is 17 amino acids long. The CDR3 DNA is TGTGCCAGCAGCTCCGGACTCATGAGCTCCTATAATTCACCCCTCCACTTT. Its protein product is CASSSGLMSSYNSPLHF.

The V call is TRBV6-5, the J call TRBJ1-1; D not resolved. Trimming removed 7 bases at V and 4 bases at J, with 16 bases between. The CDR3 runs 14 residues. CDR1 and CDR2 from the germline V gene are MNHEY and SVGAGI. CDR3 nucleotide sequence: TGTGCCAGCACCCCTGGCCAACGCGGCACTGAAGCTTTCTTT. Its translation: CASTPGQRGTEAFF.

This clone has a count of ten or more. The chain recombines TRBV10-3 with TRBJ2-7; the D call may be TRBD1 or TRBD2 (5 bases each). Trimming pared 10 bases from V and 2 bases from J, leaving 18 bases between. There are 14 residues in the CDR3. CDR1 is ENHRY, CDR2 SYGVKD, per germline. This CDR3 is CATAPGTPTYEQYF. The CDR3 bases are TGTGCCACCGCCCCCGGGACCCCGACCTACGAGCAGTACTTC.

V usage is TRBV27 and J usage is TRBJ2-1; D is tentatively TRBD1 or TRBD2 (7 bases each). CDR1 and CDR2 from the germline V gene are MNHEY and SMNVEV (reference sequence). The CDR3 sequence is 14 residues long. V was trimmed by 6 bases and J by 6 bases, leaving 15 bases between them. CDR3 residues: CASSQGGVGNEQFF. DNA for the CDR3: TGTGCCAGCAGCCAGGGGGGGGTAGGCAATGAGCAGTTCTTC.

This chain links TRBV7-9 with TRBJ2-7, with 12 bases that match TRBD1. This CDR3 comprises 15 residues. With V trimmed by 0 bases and J by 7 bases, 4 bases remained unmatched. The V gene's germline CDR1 is SEHNR and CDR2 FQNEAQ (reference sequence). The DNA for the CDR3 is TGTGCCAGCAGCTTAGCGGGACAGGGGGCGGGGGAGCAGTACTTC. Translating gives CASSLAGQGAGEQYF.

This clone has just one count. The chain links TRBV28 to TRBJ1-5; 7 bases line up with TRBD1. There are 12 residues in the CDR3. Germline loops: CDR1 MDHEN, CDR2 SYDVKM. The junction had 8 bases not matched to a gene; V was cut back by 7 bases and J by 11 bases. Written as DNA, the CDR3 is TGTGCCAGCACGGGGGGAGGGACAGCCCAGCATTTT. As protein: CASTGGGTAQHF.

The CDR3: CASSLDTGELFF. In nucleotides, the CDR3 is TGTGCCAGCAGCTTAGACACCGGGGAGCTGTTTTTT. The chain uses TRBV7-9 and TRBJ2-2, with D unresolved. The V gene lost 1 base and the J gene lost 3 bases, with 0 bases spanning the gap. Germline V lookup: CDR1 SEHNR, CDR2 FQNEAQ (reference sequence). This CDR3 comprises 12 residues.

The rearrangement uses TRBV7-9 and TRBJ2-2; TRBD1 matches 12 bases. This CDR3 contains 18 residues. Losses at the gene ends were 5 bases for V and 4 bases for J; bases not matched to a gene: 11. CDR1 SEHNR and CDR2 FQNEAQ come from the germline V gene (reference sequence). CDR3: CASSALRDRGLVTGELFF. The CDR3 nucleotides are TGTGCCAGCAGCGCCCTCCGGGACAGGGGGCTGGTCACCGGGGAGCTGTTTTTT.

The V call is TRBV7-3, the J call TRBJ1-2; D gene ambiguous. Germline V lookup: CDR1 SGHTA, CDR2 FQGTGA. V was shortened by 5 bases and J by 1 base, with 8 bases between the two germline ends. The length of the CDR3 is 13 residues. The CDR3 region has the DNA TGTGCCAGCAGCCCCGGGGTTAACTATGGCTACACCTTC. It codes for CASSPGVNYGYTF.

V usage is TRBV5-8 and J usage is TRBJ2-3, with TRBD2 identical over 7 bases. V shed 4 bases, J shed 2 bases, and the junction held 7 bases outside the gene matches. CDR1 is SGHTS, CDR2 YDEGEE, per germline. The CDR3 is made up of 15 amino acids. The chain's CDR3 is CASSGWGGPTDTQYF. The CDR3 DNA follows: TGTGCCAGCAGCGGGTGGGGGGGACCCACAGATACGCAGTATTTT.

The chain has TRBV5-6 and TRBJ2-5; TRBD2 might be the D (6 bases). The CDR3 covers 13 residues. V lost 1 base and J lost 5, with 9 bases in between. CDR1 SGHDT and CDR2 YYEEEE come from the germline V gene. The CDR3: CASSLSGGETQYF. The DNA of the CDR3 is TGTGCCAGCAGCTTGAGTGGGGGGGAGACCCAGTACTTC.

This clone has more than one count but fewer than ten. The V and J genes are TRBV19 and TRBJ2-4, with 7 bases matching TRBD2. CDR1 LNHDA and CDR2 SQIVND come from the germline V gene (reference sequence). The CDR3 extends over 12 amino acids. Trimming cost V 6 bases and J 9 bases; bases outside gene matches: 5. The CDR3 region has the DNA TGTGCCAGTAGCCCTCAGCGGGGCATTCAGTACTTC. This sequence encodes CASSPQRGIQYF.

This chain uses TRBV6-5 with TRBJ1-1; D is ambiguous. Germline loops: CDR1 MNHEY, CDR2 SVGAGI. The CDR3 loop spans 16 amino acids. The V gene lost 0 bases and the J gene lost 1 base, with 12 bases spanning the gap. The CDR3 region has the DNA TGTGCCAGCAGTTACTCGGTTTTAGAACGGAACACTGAAGCTTTCTTT. Protein product: CASSYSVLERNTEAFF.

V is TRBV7-2 and J is TRBJ2-2; 12 bases align to TRBD2. This CDR3 is 16 amino acids long. Per the germline V gene, CDR1 is SGHTA and CDR2 is FQGNSA. Unmatched junction bases numbered 4, after V lost 5 bases and J lost 3 bases. CDR3: CASSTRLAGDTGELFF. DNA for the CDR3: TGTGCCAGCAGCACGCGACTAGCGGGGGACACCGGGGAGCTGTTTTTT.

V usage is TRBV27 and J usage is TRBJ2-7; 7 bases are shared with TRBD1. CDR1 is MNHEY and CDR2 is SMNVEV in the germline V gene (reference sequence). This CDR3 spans 16 amino acids. V lost 1 base to trimming and J lost 4 bases; unmatched junction nucleotides: 10. CDR3 residues: CASSLFSQGKRYEQYF. The CDR3 nucleotides are TGTGCCAGCAGTTTATTCTCACAGGGGAAACGGTACGAGCAGTACTTC.

The chain couples TRBV28 to TRBJ1-2; TRBD1 matches 12 bases. The CDR3 contains 16 residues. Germline-derived CDR1 and CDR2 are MDHEN and SYDVKM. The junction had 8 bases not matched to a gene; V was cut back by 5 bases and J by 4 bases. This chain's CDR3 is CASSTPGQGAGYGYTF. The CDR3 bases are TGTGCCAGCAGTACCCCGGGACAGGGGGCGGGCTATGGCTACACCTTC.

This chain links TRBV6-5 with TRBJ2-2, with D unclear. V dropped 8 bases and J dropped 2 bases, with 3 bases sitting between them. The CDR3 is made up of 11 amino acids. The germline V gene has CDR1 MNHEY and CDR2 SVGAGI. The CDR3 DNA sequence: TGTGCCAGCGGAAACACCGGGGAGCTGTTTTTT. Protein: CASGNTGELFF.

The J gene is TRBJ2-1, the V gene TRBV28, with 10 bases aligning to TRBD2. Germline values: CDR1 MDHEN, CDR2 SYDVKM. There are 14 residues in the CDR3. V shed 4 bases and J 9 bases; nucleotides not matched to a gene: 6. The CDR3 is CASSYSGGFVEQFF. For the CDR3, the DNA is TGTGCCAGCAGTTATAGCGGGGGGTTTGTTGAGCAGTTCTTC.

The chain employs TRBV18 and TRBJ2-3, with D hard to call. Trimming removed 2 bases from V and 5 bases from J, with 2 bases in between. The CDR3 runs to 11 residues. Germline assignment: CDR1 KGHSH and CDR2 LQKENI. The DNA of the CDR3 is TGTGCCAGCTCACCAGGAGATACGCAGTATTTT. This gives the protein CASSPGDTQYF.